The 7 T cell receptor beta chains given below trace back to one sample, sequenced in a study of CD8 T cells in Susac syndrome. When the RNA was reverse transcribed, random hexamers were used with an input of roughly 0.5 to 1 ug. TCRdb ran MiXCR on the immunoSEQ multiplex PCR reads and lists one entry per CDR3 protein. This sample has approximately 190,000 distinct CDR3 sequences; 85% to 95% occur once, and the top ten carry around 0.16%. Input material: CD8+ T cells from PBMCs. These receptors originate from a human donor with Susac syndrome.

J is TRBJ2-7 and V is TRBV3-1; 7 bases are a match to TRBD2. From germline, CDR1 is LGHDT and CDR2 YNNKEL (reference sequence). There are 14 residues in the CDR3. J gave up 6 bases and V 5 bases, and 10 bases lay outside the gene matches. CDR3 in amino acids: CASSRRTRDGEQYF. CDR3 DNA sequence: TGTGCCAGCAGCAGAAGGACTAGGGACGGCGAGCAGTACTTC.

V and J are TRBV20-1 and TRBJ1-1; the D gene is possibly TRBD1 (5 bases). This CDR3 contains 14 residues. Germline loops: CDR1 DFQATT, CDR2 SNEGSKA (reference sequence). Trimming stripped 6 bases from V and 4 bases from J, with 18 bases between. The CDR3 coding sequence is TGCAGTGCCAAGGGACCAACGCGGGGCACTGAAGCTTTCTTT. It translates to CSAKGPTRGTEAFF.

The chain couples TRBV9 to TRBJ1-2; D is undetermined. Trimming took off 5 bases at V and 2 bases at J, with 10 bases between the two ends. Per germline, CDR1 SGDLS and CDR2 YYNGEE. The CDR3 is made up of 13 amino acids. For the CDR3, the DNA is TGTGCCAGCAGGGACTTCACCAACTATGGCTACACCTTC. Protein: CASRDFTNYGYTF.

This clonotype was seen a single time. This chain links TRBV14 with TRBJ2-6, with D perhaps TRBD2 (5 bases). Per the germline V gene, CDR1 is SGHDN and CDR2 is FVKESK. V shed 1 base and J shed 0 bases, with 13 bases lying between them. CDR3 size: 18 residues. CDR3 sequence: CASSQVTGMSSGANVLTF. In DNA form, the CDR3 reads TGTGCCAGCAGCCAAGTTACGGGGATGTCCTCTGGGGCCAACGTCCTGACTTTC.

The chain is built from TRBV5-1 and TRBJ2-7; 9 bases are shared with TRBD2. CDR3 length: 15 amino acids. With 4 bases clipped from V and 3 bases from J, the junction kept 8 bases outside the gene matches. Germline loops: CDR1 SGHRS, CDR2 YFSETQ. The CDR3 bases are TGCGCCAGCAGCGTTATAGGCGGGGGGGACTACGAGCAGTACTTC. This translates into CASSVIGGGDYEQYF.

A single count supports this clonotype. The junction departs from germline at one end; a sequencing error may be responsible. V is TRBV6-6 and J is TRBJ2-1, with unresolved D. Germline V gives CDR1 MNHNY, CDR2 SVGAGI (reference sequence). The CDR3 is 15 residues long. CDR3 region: CASSYLDGAYDEQLF. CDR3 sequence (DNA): TGTGCCAGCAGTTACCTGGACGGAGCATACGATGAGCAGCTCTTC.

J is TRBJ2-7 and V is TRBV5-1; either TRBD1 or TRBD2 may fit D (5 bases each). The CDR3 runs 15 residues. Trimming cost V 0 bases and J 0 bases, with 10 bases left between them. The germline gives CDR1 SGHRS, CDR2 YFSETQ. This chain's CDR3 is CASSLVGTGSYEQYF. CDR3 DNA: TGCGCCAGCAGCTTGGTAGGGACCGGCTCCTACGAGCAGTACTTC. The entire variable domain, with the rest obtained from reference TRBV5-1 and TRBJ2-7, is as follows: KAGVTQTPRYLIKTRGQQVTLSCSPISGHRSVSWYQQTPGQGLQFLFEYFSETQRNKGNFPGRFSGRQFSNSRSEMNVSTLELGDSALYLCASSLVGTGSYEQYFGPGTRLTVT.